This T cell receptor beta chain appears in the sequencing data of a study of shared clonotypes between healthy human individuals. Findings of the study overall: Generation probabilities of non-shared clonotypes were lower (relative to those shared by all four donors).

This table comes from immunoSEQ multiplex PCR, and its TCRdb copy is limited to in-frame clones, with some not included. The repertoire includes about 600,000 clones, nearly 98% of them detected once, and approximately 0.3% sits in the top ten. Naive CD8 cells, CD45RO-negative and positively selected for CCR7, excluded terminally differentiated effector memory CD45RA+ cells. Germline CDR1 reads SEHNR; CDR2 reads FQNEAQ (reference sequence). The CDR3 runs to 13 residues. The V end was cut by 5 bases, the J end by 7 bases, with 11 bases between. With regard to this clone: No antigen is known for it.

Specimen: naive CD8+ T cells sorted from blood. The chain couples TRBV7-9 to TRBJ2-2; possibly TRBD1 for D (5 bases). The TCR comes from a man aged 30 to 39 in good health. The CDR3 sequence is CASSLRALGELFF. For the CDR3, the DNA is TGTGCCAGCAGCCTCAGGGCCCTCGGGGAGCTGTTTTTT.